The sample holds one count of the clone carrying this T cell receptor (beta chain). The antigen is unknown. This specimen comes from a study of OX40 agonist ivuxolimab in advanced cancers. Study overall: An agonistic human IgG2 monoclonal antibody against OX40 (CD134) was given. Partial responses occurred in three patients (one hepatocellular carcinoma, two cutaneous melanoma).

Germline trimming cut 5 bases from V and 4 bases from J; bases unmatched to any gene: 14. This CDR3 region has 18 residues. The germline CDR1 and CDR2 sequences are SEHNR and FQNEAQ (reference sequence). Clones were sequenced by immunoSEQ multiplex PCR, and TCRdb holds only the in-frame ones, with some missing. The table shows just over 90,000 clones, with 85% to 95% occurring only once. Study findings and constraints: Relative to CD4+, CD8+ T cells held more expanded clones on average.

The sample consisted of CD4+ or CD8+ T cells sorted from blood, taken in a trial of the OX40 agonist ivuxolimab. The clonotype originates from an adult with an advanced solid tumor such as melanoma, head and neck, liver or kidney cancer. This chain connects TRBV7-9 to TRBJ2-1; 10 nucleotides line up with TRBD2. The CDR3, as DNA: TGTGCCAGCAGCCCGCGCCCCGGACTAGCGGTACTTTACAATGAGCAGTTCTTC. This translates into CASSPRPGLAVLYNEQFF.